This T cell receptor beta chain appears in the sequencing data of a study of CD8 T cells in Susac syndrome. Random-hexamer reverse transcription was applied to about 0.45 to 1 ug RNA. TCRdb used MiXCR to reprocess the immunoSEQ multiplex PCR reads, holding one entry per CDR3 protein. The table lists 200,000 or so distinct CDR3 sequences, nearly 97% of them singletons. CDR3 length: 14 residues. With 0 bases removed from V and 6 bases from J, the gap between germline ends came to 12 bases. Germline V gives CDR1 DFQATT, CDR2 SNEGSKA (reference sequence). This receptor was identified in a human donor with Susac syndrome. Material: CD4+ T cells from PBMCs. The chain joins TRBV20-1 to TRBJ2-1, with a possible D match to TRBD2 (6 bases). CDR3 in DNA: TGCAGTGCTAGAGACGGGACTTCCCTCAATGAGCAGTTCTTC. Protein product: CSARDGTSLNEQFF.